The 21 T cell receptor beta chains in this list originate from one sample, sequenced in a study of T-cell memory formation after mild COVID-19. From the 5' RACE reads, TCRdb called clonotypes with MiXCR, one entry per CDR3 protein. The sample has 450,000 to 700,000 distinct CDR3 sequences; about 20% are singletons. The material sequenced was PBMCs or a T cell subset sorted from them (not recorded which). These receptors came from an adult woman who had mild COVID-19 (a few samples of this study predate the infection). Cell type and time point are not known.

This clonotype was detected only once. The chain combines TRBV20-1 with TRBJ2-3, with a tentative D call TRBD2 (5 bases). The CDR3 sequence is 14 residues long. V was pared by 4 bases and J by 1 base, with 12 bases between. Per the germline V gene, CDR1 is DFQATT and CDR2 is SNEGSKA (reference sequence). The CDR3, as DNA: TGCAGTGCTACGGGATTCCATCGCACAGATACGCAGTATTTT. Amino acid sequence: CSATGFHRTDTQYF.

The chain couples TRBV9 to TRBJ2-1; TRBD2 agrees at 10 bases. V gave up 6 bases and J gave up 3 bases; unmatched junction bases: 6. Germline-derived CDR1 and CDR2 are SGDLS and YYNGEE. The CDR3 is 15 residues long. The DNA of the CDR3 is TGTGCCAGCACCCAAGGACTAGCGGACTACAATGAGCAGTTCTTC. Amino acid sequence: CASTQGLADYNEQFF.

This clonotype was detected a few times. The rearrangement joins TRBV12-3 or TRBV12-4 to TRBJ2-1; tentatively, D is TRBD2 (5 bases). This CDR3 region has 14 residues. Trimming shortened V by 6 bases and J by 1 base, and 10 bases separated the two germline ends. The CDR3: CASSRGPSYNEQFF. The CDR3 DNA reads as TGTGCCAGCAGCCGCGGGCCTTCCTACAATGAGCAGTTCTTC.

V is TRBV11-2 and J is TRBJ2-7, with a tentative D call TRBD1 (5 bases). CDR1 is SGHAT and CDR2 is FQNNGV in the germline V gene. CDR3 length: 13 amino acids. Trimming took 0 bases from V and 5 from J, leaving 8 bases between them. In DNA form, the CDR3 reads TGTGCCAGCAGCTTAGAAGGCAGGGACGAGCAGTACTTC. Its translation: CASSLEGRDEQYF.

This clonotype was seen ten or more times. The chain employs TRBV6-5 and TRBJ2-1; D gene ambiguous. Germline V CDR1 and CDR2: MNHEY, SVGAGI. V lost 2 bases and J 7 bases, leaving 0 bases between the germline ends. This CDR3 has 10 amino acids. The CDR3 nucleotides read TGTGCCAGCAGTTACAATGAGCAGTTCTTC. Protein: CASSYNEQFF.

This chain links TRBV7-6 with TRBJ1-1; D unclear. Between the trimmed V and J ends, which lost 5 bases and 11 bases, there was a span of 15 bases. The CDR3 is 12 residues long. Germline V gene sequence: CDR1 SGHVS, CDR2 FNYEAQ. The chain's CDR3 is CASSASDDKAFF. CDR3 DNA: TGTGCCAGCAGCGCATCCGATGATAAGGCTTTCTTT.

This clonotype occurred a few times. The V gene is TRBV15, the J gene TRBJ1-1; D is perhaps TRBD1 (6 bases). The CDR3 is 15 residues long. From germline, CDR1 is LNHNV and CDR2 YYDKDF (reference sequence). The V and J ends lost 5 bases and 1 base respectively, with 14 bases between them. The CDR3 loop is CATSRLGGANTEAFF. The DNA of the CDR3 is TGTGCCACCAGCCGCTTGGGGGGCGCGAACACTGAAGCTTTCTTT.

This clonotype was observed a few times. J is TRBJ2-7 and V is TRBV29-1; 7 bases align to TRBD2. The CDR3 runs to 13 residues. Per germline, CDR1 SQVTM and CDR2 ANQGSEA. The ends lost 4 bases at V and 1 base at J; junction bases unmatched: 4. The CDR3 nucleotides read TGCAGCGTTGTAGCGCGGGAGTCCTACGAGCAGTACTTC. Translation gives CSVVARESYEQYF.

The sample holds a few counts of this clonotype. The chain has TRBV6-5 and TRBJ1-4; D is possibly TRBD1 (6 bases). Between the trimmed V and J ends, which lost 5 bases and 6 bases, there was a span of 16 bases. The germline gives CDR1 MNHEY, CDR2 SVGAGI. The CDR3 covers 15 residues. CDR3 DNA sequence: TGTGCCAGCAGTACTACAGGGTCGGGGGATGAAAAACTGTTTTTT. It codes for CASSTTGSGDEKLFF.

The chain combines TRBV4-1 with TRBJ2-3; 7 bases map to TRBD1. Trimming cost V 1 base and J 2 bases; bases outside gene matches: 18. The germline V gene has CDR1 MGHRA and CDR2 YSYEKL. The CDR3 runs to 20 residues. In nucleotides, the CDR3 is TGCGCCAGCAGCCAAGCGGTCAGGGTCGACAGGGTGTTTTACACAGATACGCAGTATTTT. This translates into CASSQAVRVDRVFYTDTQYF.

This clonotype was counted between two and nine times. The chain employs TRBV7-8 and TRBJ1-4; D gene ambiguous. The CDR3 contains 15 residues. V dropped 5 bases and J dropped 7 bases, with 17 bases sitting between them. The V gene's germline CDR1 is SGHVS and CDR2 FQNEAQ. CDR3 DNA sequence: TGTGCCAGCAGCCCACGACTAGCCGTCGGTGAAAAACTGTTTTTT. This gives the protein CASSPRLAVGEKLFF.

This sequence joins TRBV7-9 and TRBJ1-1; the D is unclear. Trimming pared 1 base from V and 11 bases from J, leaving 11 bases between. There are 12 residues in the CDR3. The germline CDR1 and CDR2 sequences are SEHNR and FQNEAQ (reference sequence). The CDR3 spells CASSLDTPGAFF. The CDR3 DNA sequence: TGTGCCAGCAGCTTAGATACTCCGGGGGCTTTCTTT. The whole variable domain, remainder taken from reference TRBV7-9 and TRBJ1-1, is DTGVSQNPRHKITKRGQNVTFRCDPISEHNRLYWYRQTLGQGPEFLTYFQNEAQLEKSRLLSDRFSAERPKGSFSTLEIQRTEQGDSAMYLCASSLDTPGAFFGQGTRLTVV.

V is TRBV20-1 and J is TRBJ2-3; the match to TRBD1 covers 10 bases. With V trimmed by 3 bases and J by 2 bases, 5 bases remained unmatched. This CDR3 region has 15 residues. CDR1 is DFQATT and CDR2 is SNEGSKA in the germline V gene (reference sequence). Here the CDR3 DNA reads TGCAGTGCTAGGGCCGGGACAGGGGACACAGATACGCAGTATTTT. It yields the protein CSARAGTGDTDTQYF.

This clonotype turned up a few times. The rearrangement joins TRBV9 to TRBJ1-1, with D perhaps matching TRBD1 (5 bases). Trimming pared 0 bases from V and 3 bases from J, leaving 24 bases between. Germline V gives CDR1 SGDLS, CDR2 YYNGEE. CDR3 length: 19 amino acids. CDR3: CASSVGPLRVRQGDTEAFF. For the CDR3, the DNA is TGTGCCAGCAGCGTAGGACCCCTTAGGGTCCGCCAAGGGGACACTGAAGCTTTCTTT.

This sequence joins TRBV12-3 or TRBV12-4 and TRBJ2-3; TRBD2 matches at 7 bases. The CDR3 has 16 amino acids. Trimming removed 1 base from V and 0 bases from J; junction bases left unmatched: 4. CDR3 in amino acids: CASSLVGRGSTDTQYF. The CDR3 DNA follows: TGTGCCAGCAGTTTAGTTGGGCGGGGGAGCACAGATACGCAGTATTTT.

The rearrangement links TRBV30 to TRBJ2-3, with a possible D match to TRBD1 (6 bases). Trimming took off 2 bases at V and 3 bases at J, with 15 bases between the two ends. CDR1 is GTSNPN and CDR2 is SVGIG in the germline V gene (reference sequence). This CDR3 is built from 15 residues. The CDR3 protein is CAWSPRGLVTDTQYF. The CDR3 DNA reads TGTGCCTGGAGTCCTAGGGGGTTAGTAACAGATACGCAGTATTTT.

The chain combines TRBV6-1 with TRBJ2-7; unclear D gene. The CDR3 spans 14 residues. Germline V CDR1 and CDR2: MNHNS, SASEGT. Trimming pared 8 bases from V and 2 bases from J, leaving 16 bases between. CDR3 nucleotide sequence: TGTGCCAGCGGGGATATTGGTACCACCTACGAGCAGTACTTC. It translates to CASGDIGTTYEQYF.

The CDR3 sequence: CASSSLRQAQVRLTQPQHF. CDR3 sequence (DNA): TGTGCCAGTAGTAGCCTAAGACAGGCCCAAGTCCGTCTCACTCAGCCCCAGCATTTT. This rearrangement joins TRBV19 to TRBJ1-5; tentative D call: TRBD1 (6 bases). Trimming took 4 bases from V and 6 from J, leaving 28 bases between them. The CDR3 consists of 19 residues. Germline V gives CDR1 LNHDA, CDR2 SQIVND (reference sequence).

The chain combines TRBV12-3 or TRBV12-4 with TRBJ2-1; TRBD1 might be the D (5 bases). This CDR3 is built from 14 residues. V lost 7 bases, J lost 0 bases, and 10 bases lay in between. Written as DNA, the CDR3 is TGTGCCAGCACTGCGACAGCCTCCTACAATGAGCAGTTCTTC. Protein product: CASTATASYNEQFF.

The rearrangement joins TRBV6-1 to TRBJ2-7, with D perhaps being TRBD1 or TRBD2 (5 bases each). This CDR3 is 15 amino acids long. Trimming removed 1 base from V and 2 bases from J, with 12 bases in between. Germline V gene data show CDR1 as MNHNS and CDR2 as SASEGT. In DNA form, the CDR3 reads TGTGCCAGCAGTGAAGGGGGGAGTGTCGCCTACGAGCAGTACTTC. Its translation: CASSEGGSVAYEQYF.

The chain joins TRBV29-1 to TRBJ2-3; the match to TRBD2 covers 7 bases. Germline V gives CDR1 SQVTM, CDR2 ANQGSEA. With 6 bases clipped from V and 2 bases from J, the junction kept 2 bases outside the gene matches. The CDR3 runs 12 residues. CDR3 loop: CSVGLDTDTQYF. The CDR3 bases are TGCAGCGTCGGACTAGACACAGATACGCAGTATTTT.